This TCR beta chain was observed in a study of T cell responses to AZD1222 COVID-19 vaccine. Of note for this clone: Antigen unknown.

Regarding the study as a whole: In a largely white British group with more females than males, clonal diversity was possibly underestimated.

CDR3 length equals 15 residues. V lost 3 bases to trimming and J lost 6 bases, with 12 bases between them. Germline V gene data show CDR1 as MNHEY and CDR2 as SVGEGT. The data were produced by immunoSEQ multiplex PCR, yet TCRdb's version contains in-frame clones alone and is incomplete. The sample lists 100,000 to 120,000 clones, roughly 89% occurring once. The V and J genes are TRBV6-2 or TRBV6-3 and TRBJ1-6; D call uncertain. This clonotype was sampled from an adult who received the AZD1222 COVID-19 vaccine. The specimen comprised peripheral blood, sampled 28 days after the second AZD1222 dose. CDR3 sequence reads: CASSYGTTGNSPLHF. CDR3 sequence (DNA): TGTGCCAGCAGTTATGGTACAACGGGTAATTCACCCCTCCACTTT.